Sequencing of this T cell receptor (beta chain) was carried out in a study of graft-versus-host responses after intestinal transplantation (dated by TCRdb to about 2021). With respect to the entire study: Multivisceral, liver-intestinal, or isolated intestinal transplants were received by the recipients. All recipients received anti-thymocyte globulin induction followed by maintenance tacrolimus and steroids for three to four years. After intestinal transplantation, graft-versus-host and host-versus-graft alloreactive T cell clones were followed in the graft, circulation and bone marrow using bulk TCR-beta CDR3 sequencing. Alloreactive clones were identified by sequencing pre-transplant mixed lymphocyte reaction products and comparing them with unstimulated pre-transplant donor and recipient T cells. Of the roughly 25 intestinal transplant recipients enrolled in the cohort, one of whom was a retransplant, 3 patients without pretransplant specimens were excluded. Donor T cell macrochimerism was defined as a peak of at least 4% donor T cells among recipient peripheral blood mononuclear cells. Instead of going to the commercial service, samples from a few later patients were sequenced in-house on an Illumina MiSeq and processed with MiXCR. The full study reports these points: In patients with donor T cell macrochimerism, the allografts had high GvH to HvG T cell clonal ratios. Conclusions were limited by the relatively low number and heterogeneity of intestinal transplant patients. Early after transplant, peak levels of circulating GvH clones were associated with declines in HvG clones. GvH clones were found in recipient bone marrow, and some of the GvH clones appeared earlier in ileal mucosa or blood, which is consistent with an intestinal mucosal origin.

Blood samples were collected up to 4 times in the first month after transplant and then at least monthly when available. As for this clone: Its antigen is not yet known. No per-base quality is available; no much larger clone lies one base away.

Sequences SGDLS (CDR1) and YYNGEE (CDR2) are obtained from the germline V gene. The CDR3 starts with the cysteine, ends with the phenylalanine, and has 17 residues. Only the CDR3 part of the read is kept: 51 bases, read in frame from the first base. Ends trimmed: V by 3 bases, J by 3 bases; bases unmatched to a gene: 4. Libraries were prepared through the immunoSEQ multiplex PCR assay. Adaptive Biotechnologies carried out high-throughput TCR-beta CDR3 sequencing of genomic DNA for most patients. In the source study's methods: TCR sequencing data for around 20 patients were retrieved from Adaptive's ImmunoSEQ software; three other patients were processed with MiXCR and VDJtools. CDR3 nucleotide sequences shared between donor and recipient were removed because the origin of such sequences could not be assigned. To be classed as alloreactive, a clone needed at least 2-fold expansion over unstimulated cells and a minimum CFSE-low frequency of 0.002% (template counts) or 0.001% (read counts). Mappable clones were those detected in sequenced pre-transplant spleen, lymph node, or MLR CFSE-low populations of the donor or recipient. Cumulative frequency of alloreactive clones was calculated as a percentage of all sequences weighted by copy number. TCRdb re-hosts the immuneACCESS table, in-frame sequences only. Its copies lack some clones; in the studies checked, an unresolved V gene accounts for under half of them, and the cause for the rest is not known. Clone size and the V and J calls come from that table; the DNA yielded D and trimming. The table for this sample lists about 40,000 clones; less than 95% of them were counted only once. The ten largest account for over 2% of the sample.

The chain was built from TRBV9 and TRBJ2-2; 14 bases in the junction line up with TRBD2. This TCR was sampled from a human patient who received an intestinal transplant, so some T cells may come from the graft donor. The starting material was PBMCs, obtained approximately 310 days after intestinal transplant. The CDR3: CASSAPGLAGDTGELFF. Read as DNA, the sequence is TGTGCCAGCAGCGCACCGGGACTAGCGGGGGACACCGGGGAGCTGTTTTTT.